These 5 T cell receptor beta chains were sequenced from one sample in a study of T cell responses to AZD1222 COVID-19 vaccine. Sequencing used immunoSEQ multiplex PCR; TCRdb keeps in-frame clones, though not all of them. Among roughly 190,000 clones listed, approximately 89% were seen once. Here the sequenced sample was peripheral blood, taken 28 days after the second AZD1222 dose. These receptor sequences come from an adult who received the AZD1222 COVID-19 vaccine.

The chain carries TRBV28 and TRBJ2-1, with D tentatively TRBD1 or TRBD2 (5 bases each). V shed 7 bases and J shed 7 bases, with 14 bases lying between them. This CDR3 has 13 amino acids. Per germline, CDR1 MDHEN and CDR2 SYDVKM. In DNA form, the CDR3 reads TGTGCCAGCACTGACGAGGGGCGGAATGAGCAGTTCTTC. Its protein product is CASTDEGRNEQFF.

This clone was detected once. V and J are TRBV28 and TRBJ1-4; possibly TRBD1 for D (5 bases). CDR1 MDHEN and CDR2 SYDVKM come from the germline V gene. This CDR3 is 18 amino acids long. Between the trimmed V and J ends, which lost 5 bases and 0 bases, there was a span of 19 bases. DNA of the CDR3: TGTGCCAGCAGTCTCCCGGAGGGGCGGTCCTCAACTAATGAAAAACTGTTTTTT. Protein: CASSLPEGRSSTNEKLFF.

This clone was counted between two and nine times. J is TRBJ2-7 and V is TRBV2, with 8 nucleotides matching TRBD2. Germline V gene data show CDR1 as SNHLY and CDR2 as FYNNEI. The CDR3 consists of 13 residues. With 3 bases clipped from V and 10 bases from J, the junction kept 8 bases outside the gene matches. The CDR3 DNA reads TGTGCCAGCAGTGAGGTGGGACTAGTCGAACAGTACTTC. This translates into CASSEVGLVEQYF.

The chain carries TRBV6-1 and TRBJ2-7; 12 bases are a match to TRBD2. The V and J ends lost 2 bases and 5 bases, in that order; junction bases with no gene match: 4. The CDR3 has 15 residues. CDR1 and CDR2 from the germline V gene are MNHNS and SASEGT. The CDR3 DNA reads TGTGCCAGCAGTGAAAGACTAGCGGGAGTGGACGAGCAGTACTTC. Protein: CASSERLAGVDEQYF.

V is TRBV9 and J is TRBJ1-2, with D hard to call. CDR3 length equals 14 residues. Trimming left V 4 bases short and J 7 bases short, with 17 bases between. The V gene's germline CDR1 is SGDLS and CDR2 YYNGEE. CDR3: CASSPLEGSGGYTF. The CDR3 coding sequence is TGTGCCAGCAGCCCCCTAGAGGGAAGCGGTGGCTACACCTTC.